The 17 T cell receptor beta chains below come from one sample, sequenced in a study of cytomegalovirus exposure and HLA in healthy donors. The PCR was carried out with 60 Vbeta primers and 13 Jbeta primers. Method: immunoSEQ multiplex PCR; TCRdb's copy keeps in-frame clones and lacks some. The sample has 100,000 or so clones, around 74% seen once; the top ten hold 8.5% to 10%. The sequencing sample was made of PBMCs. Every receptor here comes from a woman aged 35 to 49 in good health and CMV-seropositive.

This chain's CDR3 is CASRGWTGGISGNTIYF. The CDR3 DNA reads TGTGCCAGCAGGGGTTGGACAGGGGGCATCTCTGGAAACACCATATATTTT. The gene calls are TRBV28 and TRBJ1-3, with 11 bases aligning to TRBD1. J was trimmed by 0 bases and V by 6 bases; bases with no gene match: 7. This CDR3 contains 17 residues. Germline V gives CDR1 MDHEN, CDR2 SYDVKM.

V usage is TRBV19 and J usage is TRBJ1-5; D is perhaps TRBD1 (5 bases). The CDR3 runs 14 residues. Germline assignment: CDR1 LNHDA and CDR2 SQIVND (reference sequence). V was pared by 7 bases and J by 6 bases, with 16 bases between. CDR3 loop: CASIPPGAAQPQHF. The CDR3 DNA follows: TGTGCCAGTATCCCTCCTGGGGCAGCTCAGCCCCAGCATTTT. The whole variable domain, filled in from reference TRBV19 and TRBJ1-5, reads DGGITQSPKYLFRKEGQNVTLSCEQNLNHDAMYWYRQDPGQGLRLIYYSQIVNDFQKGDIAEGYSVSREKKESFPLTVTSAQKNPTAFYLCASIPPGAAQPQHFGDGTRLSIL.

The chain employs TRBV7-9 and TRBJ1-4; D gene unclear. Germline V gene lookup returns CDR1 SEHNR and CDR2 FQNEAQ (reference sequence). The CDR3 is 13 residues long. V dropped 2 bases and J dropped 10 bases, with 11 bases sitting between them. The CDR3 DNA follows: TGTGCCAGCAGCTTACCCGGGGTTGGAAAACTGTTTTTT. Translation gives CASSLPGVGKLFF.

This clone was counted only a few times. The chain links TRBV5-1 to TRBJ1-4; possibly TRBD1 for D (5 bases). CDR1 and CDR2 from the germline V gene are SGHRS and YFSETQ. Trimming removed 0 bases from V and 0 bases from J, with 9 bases in between. The CDR3 runs to 16 residues. CDR3 DNA: TGCGCCAGCAGCTTGGGCCCAGGGCCAACTAATGAAAAACTGTTTTTT. Translation gives CASSLGPGPTNEKLFF.

This sequence joins TRBV6-1 and TRBJ2-1; D may be TRBD1 (6 bases). The V gene's germline CDR1 is MNHNS and CDR2 SASEGT. V was clipped by 10 bases and J by 15 bases, with 22 bases between them. The CDR3 covers 12 residues. The CDR3, as DNA: TGTGCCATAGATACGGGCCTTCAAGGGGGGTTCTTC. Amino acids: CAIDTGLQGGFF.

This clone was recorded only once. CDR3 coding DNA: TGTGCCAGCAGCTTCGTCTCCGGGACAGGGGGCTCTAATGAGCAGTTCTTC. It translates to CASSFVSGTGGSNEQFF. The chain combines TRBV5-6 with TRBJ2-1; 12 bases line up with TRBD1. The germline CDR1 and CDR2 sequences are SGHDT and YYEEEE. This CDR3 comprises 17 residues. V was clipped by 2 bases and J by 7 bases; unmatched bases: 10.

The V call is TRBV29-1, the J call TRBJ1-1; maybe TRBD1 (5 bases). Deletions cut 3 bases from V and 2 bases from J, with 13 bases between. The CDR3 is 14 amino acids. Germline V gene data show CDR1 as SQVTM and CDR2 as ANQGSEA. The CDR3 loop is CSVDEGARNTEAFF. As DNA, the CDR3 is TGCAGCGTTGACGAAGGGGCGCGTAACACTGAAGCTTTCTTT.

This clone was recorded once. This chain connects TRBV7-3 to TRBJ2-2, with a weak D call TRBD2 (7 bases). The germline V gene encodes CDR1 SGHTA and CDR2 FQGTGA. The CDR3 is 15 amino acids. Trimming pared 3 bases from V and 1 base from J, leaving 9 bases between. The CDR3 reads CASSLRGGNTGELFF. CDR3 in DNA: TGTGCCAGCAGCTTGAGGGGGGGGAACACCGGGGAGCTGTTTTTT.

The V gene is TRBV7-9, the J gene TRBJ2-2; a weak D match, TRBD1 (6 bases). Germline values: CDR1 SEHNR, CDR2 FQNEAQ (reference sequence). Trimming shortened V by 4 bases and J by 2 bases, and 14 bases separated the two germline ends. The CDR3 loop spans 16 amino acids. Here the CDR3 reads CASSWKRTENTGELFF. The CDR3 DNA follows: TGTGCCAGCAGCTGGAAGAGGACAGAAAACACCGGGGAGCTGTTTTTT. Full variable domain (rest looked up from reference TRBV7-9 and TRBJ2-2): DTGVSQNPRHKITKRGQNVTFRCDPISEHNRLYWYRQTLGQGPEFLTYFQNEAQLEKSRLLSDRFSAERPKGSFSTLEIQRTEQGDSAMYLCASSWKRTENTGELFFGEGSRLTVL.

This clone was observed a few times. The V call is TRBV2, the J call TRBJ1-1; the D gene is possibly TRBD1 (6 bases). The germline CDR1 and CDR2 sequences are SNHLY and FYNNEI. The CDR3 loop spans 13 amino acids. The V gene lost 8 bases and the J gene lost 7 bases, with 17 bases spanning the gap. The CDR3: CASSTGRGGEAFF. CDR3 coding DNA: TGTGCCAGCTCAACGGGCAGAGGGGGTGAAGCTTTCTTT.

The chain is built from TRBV4-1 and TRBJ2-7; TRBD1 might be the D (6 bases). Trimming removed 1 base at V and 4 bases at J, with 14 bases between. Germline assignment: CDR1 MGHRA and CDR2 YSYEKL. CDR3 length: 15 residues. CDR3 coding DNA: TGCGCCAGCAGCCAAGCGCCAGGGGCCCCTTACGAGCAGTACTTC. Its translation: CASSQAPGAPYEQYF.

The chain recombines TRBV11-3 with TRBJ1-3; D uncertain. Germline lookup yields CDR1 SGHNT and CDR2 YENEEA. This CDR3 has 17 amino acids. Trimming took off 5 bases at V and 0 bases at J, with 17 bases between the two ends. The CDR3 DNA follows: TGTGCCAGCAGCCTAGTGGCCGGAGGAAGCTCTGGAAACACCATATATTTT. It translates to CASSLVAGGSSGNTIYF.

This sequence joins TRBV5-1 and TRBJ2-2; TRBD2 agrees at 9 bases. This CDR3 comprises 16 residues. Unmatched junction bases numbered 9, after V lost 6 bases and J lost 3 bases. Germline CDR1 reads SGHRS; CDR2 reads YFSETQ. This CDR3 is CASTDSGSHYTGELFF. The CDR3 region has the DNA TGCGCCAGCACTGATAGCGGGAGCCACTACACCGGGGAGCTGTTTTTT.

V is TRBV14 and J is TRBJ1-1; no clear D. V was pared by 1 base and J by 8 bases, with 32 bases between. The CDR3 contains 20 residues. Germline lookup yields CDR1 SGHDN and CDR2 FVKESK. The CDR3 DNA reads as TGTGCCAGCAGCCAAGCTTATCTGAAGTTGGCGGGTTTCCCACGTGCGGAAGCTTTCTTT. It specifies CASSQAYLKLAGFPRAEAFF.

The CDR3, as DNA: TGTGCCAGCAGCCCCCTAAACCGGGACAGGAGCTCCTACGAGCAGTACTTC. This codes for CASSPLNRDRSSYEQYF. This sequence joins TRBV11-2 and TRBJ2-7; 8 bases map to TRBD1. Trimming removed 5 bases from V and 0 bases from J; junction bases left unmatched: 12. This CDR3 comprises 17 residues. Germline assignment: CDR1 SGHAT and CDR2 FQNNGV.

The chain joins TRBV19 to TRBJ2-7; the match to TRBD2 covers 12 bases. Looked up from germline, CDR1 is LNHDA and CDR2 is SQIVND (reference sequence). V gave up 3 bases and J gave up 4 bases; unmatched junction bases: 7. The CDR3 has 16 residues. CDR3 sequence (DNA): TGTGCCAGTAGTATCGGACTAGCGGGATATTTTTACGAGCAGTACTTC. This codes for CASSIGLAGYFYEQYF.

V gene TRBV15 combines with J gene TRBJ2-3, with no clear D. Trimming took 5 bases from V and 3 from J, leaving 18 bases between them. The CDR3 covers 16 residues. From germline, CDR1 is LNHNV and CDR2 YYDKDF (reference sequence). The chain's CDR3 is CATSPNSRFRTDTQYF. CDR3 DNA: TGTGCCACCAGCCCCAATTCTAGATTCCGGACAGATACGCAGTATTTT. Based on the CDR3 plus reference TRBV15 and TRBJ2-3, the full variable domain is DAMVIQNPRYQVTQFGKPVTLSCSQTLNHNVMYWYQQKSSQAPKLLFHYYDKDFNNEADTPDNFQSRRPNTSFCFLDIRSPGLGDTAMYLCATSPNSRFRTDTQYFGPGTRLTVL.